This T cell receptor beta chain was retrieved from a study of blood T cell repertoires in COVID-19. V was shortened by 0 bases and J by 8 bases, with 17 bases between the two germline ends. The CDR3 consists of 15 residues. Germline V gene data show CDR1 as SGHDT and CDR2 as YYEEEE. Libraries were prepared by immunoSEQ multiplex PCR; TCRdb keeps only in-frame clonotypes and omits some of them. Of 390,000 or so clones detected, roughly 87% appear once; the ten largest clones hold around 5.1%. The receptor was isolated from a woman aged 45-60 years who had recovered from COVID-19. Sequenced material: PBMCs or T cells enriched from blood (not recorded which). The V gene is TRBV5-6, the J gene TRBJ1-2; D gene unclear. The CDR3 coding sequence is TGTGCCAGCAGCTTGGAGTTCGGGGTTTTACGAGGCTACACCTTC. Encoded protein: CASSLEFGVLRGYTF.